This TCR beta chain was sequenced during a study of beta chain features in type 1 diabetes. Overall study findings and caveats: Type 1 diabetes patients had VDJ junctions that carried fewer insertions and more deletions. The analysis here could not establish whether HLA type shapes TCRB rearrangement. Significant though moderate, a shortening of TCRB CDR3s appeared in all four CD4+ subsets of Type 1 diabetes patients.

Once sorted, every population was more than 95% pure. From germline, CDR1 is MNHEY and CDR2 SMNVEV (reference sequence). The V end was cut by 6 bases, the J end by 5 bases, with 22 bases between. This CDR3 comprises 16 residues. Isolated RNA was reverse transcribed in full, so expressed TCRB transcripts were sequenced. Using immunoSEQ multiplex PCR, the repertoire was profiled, and TCRdb retains in-frame clones only, with some absent. The table includes hundreds of thousands of clones, about 14% detected once. Remarks on this clone: The antigen is unknown.

J is TRBJ1-2 and V is TRBV27; D remains ambiguous. The specimen sequenced was naive CD4+ T cells from blood. The receptor's source is a man aged 18-30 years with type 1 diabetes. CDR3: CASSLTAEPNYYGYTF. The CDR3 region has the DNA TGTGCCAGCAGCCTTACTGCAGAGCCGAACTATTATGGCTACACCTTC.